This TCR beta chain was observed in a study of regulatory T cells in long-lasting Graves disease. Study observations and caveats: Peripheral blood was the sole material, not thyroid tissue.

Germline V gives CDR1 SGHRS, CDR2 YFSETQ. This CDR3 is built from 14 residues. V lost 2 bases and J 2 bases, leaving 10 bases between the germline ends. According to the study, TCR beta libraries were built with iRepertoire HTBI primers and CDR3-region Arm-PCR. TCRdb redid the calling of the multiplex PCR reads with MiXCR, one entry per CDR3 protein. The sample lists hundreds of thousands of distinct CDR3 sequences; 15% to 20% were seen once. Comments on this clonotype: What it binds is not known.

Time point indicated: newly diagnosed GD, antithyroid drugs for less than 3 months. RNA from PBMCs was the source of the TCR library. The same data also contributed to another study, on T cells in Graves' hyperthyroidism and ophthalmopathy. That source reports: RT-PCR in the first round (using the HTBI primer set) targeted the TCR CDR3. Blood also carried most thyroid clonotypes expanded above 0.001. Ophthalmopathy prediction by the model preceded onset by a median about 6.8 months.

Sample: peripheral blood mononuclear cells (PBMCs), taken at new diagnosis, from a patient treated with antithyroid drugs. The chain carries TRBV5-1 and TRBJ1-1; D unclear. This clonotype was obtained from a woman aged 40 to 65 with Graves disease. The CDR3 coding sequence is TGCGCCAGCAGCTTCGGGCAGTTCAACACTGAAGCTTTCTTT. Protein: CASSFGQFNTEAFF.